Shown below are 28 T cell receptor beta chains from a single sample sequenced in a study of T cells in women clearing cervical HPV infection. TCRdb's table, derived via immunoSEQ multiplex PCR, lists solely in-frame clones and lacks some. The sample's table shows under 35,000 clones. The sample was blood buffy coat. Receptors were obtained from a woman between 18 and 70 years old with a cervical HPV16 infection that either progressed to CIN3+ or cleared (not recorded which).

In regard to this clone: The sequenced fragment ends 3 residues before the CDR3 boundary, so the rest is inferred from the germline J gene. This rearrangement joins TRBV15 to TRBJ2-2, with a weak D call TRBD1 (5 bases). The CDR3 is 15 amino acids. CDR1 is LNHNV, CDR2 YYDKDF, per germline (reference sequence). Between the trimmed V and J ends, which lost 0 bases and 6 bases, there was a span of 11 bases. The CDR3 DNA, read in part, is TGTGCCACCAGCAGAGACAAGGGGTCGTCCGGGGAG. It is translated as CATSRDKGSSGE. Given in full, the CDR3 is CATSRDKGSSGELFF. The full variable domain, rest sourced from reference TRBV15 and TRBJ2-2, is DAMVIQNPRYQVTQFGKPVTLSCSQTLNHNVMYWYQQKSSQAPKLLFHYYDKDFNNEADTPDNFQSRRPNTSFCFLDIRSPGLGDTAMYLCATSRDKGSSGELFFGEGSRLTVL.

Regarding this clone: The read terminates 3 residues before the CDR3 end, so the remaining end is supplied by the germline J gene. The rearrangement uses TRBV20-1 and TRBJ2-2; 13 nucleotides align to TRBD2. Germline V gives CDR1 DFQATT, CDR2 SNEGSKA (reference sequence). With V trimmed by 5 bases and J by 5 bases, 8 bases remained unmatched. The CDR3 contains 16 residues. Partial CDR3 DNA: TGCAGTGCTGGACTAGCGGGAGTTACAAAAACCGGGGAG. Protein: CSAGLAGVTKTGE. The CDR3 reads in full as CSAGLAGVTKTGELFF.

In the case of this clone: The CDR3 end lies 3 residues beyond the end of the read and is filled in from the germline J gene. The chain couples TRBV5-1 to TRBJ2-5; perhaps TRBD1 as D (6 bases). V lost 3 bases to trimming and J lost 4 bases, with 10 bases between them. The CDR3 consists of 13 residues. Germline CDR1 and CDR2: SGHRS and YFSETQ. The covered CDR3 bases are TGCGCCAGCAGCTCAGGGGTTGGAGAGACC. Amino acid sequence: CASSSGVGET. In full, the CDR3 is CASSSGVGETQYF.

The sequenced part of the CDR3 DNA is TGCAGTGCGCAGAGACAGGGAAACTACGAG. Translated: CSAQRQGNYE. The full CDR3 reads CSAQRQGNYEQYF. The chain combines TRBV20-1 with TRBJ2-7, with 7 bases that match TRBD1. The sequence runs out 3 residues before the end of the CDR3; the remainder is reconstructed from the germline J gene. The CDR3 has 13 residues. The germline V gene has CDR1 DFQATT and CDR2 SNEGSKA (reference sequence). The J segment lost 3 bases and the V segment lost 6 bases, leaving 8 bases of the junction unmatched.

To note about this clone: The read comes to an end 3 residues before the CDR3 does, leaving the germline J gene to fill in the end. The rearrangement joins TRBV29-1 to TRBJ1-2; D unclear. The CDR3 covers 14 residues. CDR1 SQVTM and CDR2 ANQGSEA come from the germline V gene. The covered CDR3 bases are TGCAGCGGCGCTATGCGGGCTAGCTCCTACGAC. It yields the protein CSGAMRASSYD. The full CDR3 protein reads CSGAMRASSYDYTF.

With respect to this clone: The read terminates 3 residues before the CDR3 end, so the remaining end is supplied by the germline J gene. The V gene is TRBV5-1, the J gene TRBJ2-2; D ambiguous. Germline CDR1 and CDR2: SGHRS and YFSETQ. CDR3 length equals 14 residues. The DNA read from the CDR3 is TGCGCCAGCAGAGATGACTCCTATAATTCACCG. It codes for CASRDDSYNSP. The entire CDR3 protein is CASRDDSYNSPLFF.

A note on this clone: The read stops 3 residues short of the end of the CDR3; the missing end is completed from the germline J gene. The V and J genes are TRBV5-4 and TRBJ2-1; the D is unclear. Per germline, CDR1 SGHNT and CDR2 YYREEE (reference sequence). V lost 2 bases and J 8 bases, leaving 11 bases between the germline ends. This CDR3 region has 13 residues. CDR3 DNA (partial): TGTGCCAGCAGCTTAACAGCAGCCTATGAG. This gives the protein CASSLTAAYE. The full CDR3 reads CASSLTAAYEQFF.

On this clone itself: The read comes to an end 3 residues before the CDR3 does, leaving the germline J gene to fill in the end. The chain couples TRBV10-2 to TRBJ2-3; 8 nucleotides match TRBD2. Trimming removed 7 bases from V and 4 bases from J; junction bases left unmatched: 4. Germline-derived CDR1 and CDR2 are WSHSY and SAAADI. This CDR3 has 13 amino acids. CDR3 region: CASKTGGPDTQYF. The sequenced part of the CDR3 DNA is TGCGCCAGCAAGACGGGGGGGCCAGATACG.

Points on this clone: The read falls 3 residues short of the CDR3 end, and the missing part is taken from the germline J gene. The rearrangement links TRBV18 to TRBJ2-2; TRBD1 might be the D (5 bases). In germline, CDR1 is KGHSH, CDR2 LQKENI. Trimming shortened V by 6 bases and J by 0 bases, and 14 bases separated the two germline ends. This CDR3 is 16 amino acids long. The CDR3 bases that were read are TGTGCCAGCTCGGAAGGGGCCCCGTCGAACACCGGGGAG. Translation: CASSEGAPSNTGE. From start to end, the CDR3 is CASSEGAPSNTGELFF.

The CDR3 bases that were read are TGCGCCAGCAGACCAAGGACTAGCGTTGTCGGGGAG. This encodes CASRPRTSVVGE. The full CDR3 protein reads CASRPRTSVVGELFF. The gene calls are TRBV5-1 and TRBJ2-2, with 9 positions matching TRBD2. The read comes to an end 3 residues before the CDR3 does, leaving the germline J gene to fill in the end. The germline CDR1 and CDR2 sequences are SGHRS and YFSETQ. The CDR3 covers 15 residues. V lost 5 bases and J lost 7; bases outside the gene matches: 9.

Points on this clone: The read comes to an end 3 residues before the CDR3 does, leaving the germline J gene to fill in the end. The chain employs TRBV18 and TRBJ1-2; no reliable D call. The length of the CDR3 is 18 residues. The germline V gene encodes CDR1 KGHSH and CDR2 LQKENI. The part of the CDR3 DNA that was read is TGTGCCAGCTCACCGGCGAGTCGCTCGGCGGGCCTCTCCTACGAC. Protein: CASSPASRSAGLSYD. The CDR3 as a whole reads CASSPASRSAGLSYDYTF.

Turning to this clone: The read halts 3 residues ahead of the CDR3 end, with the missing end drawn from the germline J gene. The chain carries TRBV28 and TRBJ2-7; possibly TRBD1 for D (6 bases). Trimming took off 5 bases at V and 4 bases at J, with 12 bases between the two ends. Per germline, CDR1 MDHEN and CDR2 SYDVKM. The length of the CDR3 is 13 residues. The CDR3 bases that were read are TGTGCCAGCAGTCTCCTAGGGGGATACGAG. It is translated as CASSLLGGYE. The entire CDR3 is CASSLLGGYEQYF.

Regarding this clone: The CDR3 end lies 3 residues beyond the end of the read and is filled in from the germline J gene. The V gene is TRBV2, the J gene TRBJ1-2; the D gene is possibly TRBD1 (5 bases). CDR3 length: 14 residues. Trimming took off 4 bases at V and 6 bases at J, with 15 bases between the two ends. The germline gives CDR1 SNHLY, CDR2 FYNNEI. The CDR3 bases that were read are TGTGCCAGCAGTGTCGGGGGGACCGTCCATGGC. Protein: CASSVGGTVHG. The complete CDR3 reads CASSVGGTVHGYTF.

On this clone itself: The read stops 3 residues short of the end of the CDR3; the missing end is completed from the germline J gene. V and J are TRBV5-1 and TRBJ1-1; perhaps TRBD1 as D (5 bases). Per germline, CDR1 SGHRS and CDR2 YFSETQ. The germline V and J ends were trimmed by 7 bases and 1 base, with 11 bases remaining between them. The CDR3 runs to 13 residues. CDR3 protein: CASLGLPNTEAFF. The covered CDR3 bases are TGCGCCAGCTTGGGACTTCCGAACACTGAA.

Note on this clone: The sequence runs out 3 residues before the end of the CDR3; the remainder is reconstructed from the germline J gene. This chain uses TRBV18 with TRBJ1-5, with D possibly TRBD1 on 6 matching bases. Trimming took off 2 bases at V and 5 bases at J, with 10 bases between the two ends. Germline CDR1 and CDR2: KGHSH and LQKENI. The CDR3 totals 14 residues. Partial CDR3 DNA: TGTGCCAGCTCACCAAGGACAGAATATCAGCCC. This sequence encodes CASSPRTEYQP. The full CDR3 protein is CASSPRTEYQPQHF. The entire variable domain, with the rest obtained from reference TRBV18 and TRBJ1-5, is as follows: NAGVMQNPRHLVRRRGQEARLRCSPMKGHSHVYWYRQLPEEGLKFMVYLQKENIIDESGMPKERFSAEFPKEGPSILRIQQVVRGDSAAYFCASSPRTEYQPQHFGDGTRLSIL.

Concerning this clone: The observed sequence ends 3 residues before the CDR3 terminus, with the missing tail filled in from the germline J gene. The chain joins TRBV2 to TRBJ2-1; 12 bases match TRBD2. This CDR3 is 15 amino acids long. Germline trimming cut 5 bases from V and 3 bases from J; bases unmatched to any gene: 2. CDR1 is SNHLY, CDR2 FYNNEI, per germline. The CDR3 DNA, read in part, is TGTGCCAGCAGTAGGACTAGCGGGGACTACAATGAG. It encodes CASSRTSGDYNE. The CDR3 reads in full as CASSRTSGDYNEQFF.

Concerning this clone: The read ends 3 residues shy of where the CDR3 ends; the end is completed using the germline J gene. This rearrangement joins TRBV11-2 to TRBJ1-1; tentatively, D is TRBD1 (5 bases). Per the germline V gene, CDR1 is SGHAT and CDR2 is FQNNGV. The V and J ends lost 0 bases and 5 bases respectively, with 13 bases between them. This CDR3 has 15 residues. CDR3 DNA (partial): TGTGCCAGCAGCTTAGATCAGTCAGGGTGGACTGAA. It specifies CASSLDQSGWTE. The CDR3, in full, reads CASSLDQSGWTEAFF.

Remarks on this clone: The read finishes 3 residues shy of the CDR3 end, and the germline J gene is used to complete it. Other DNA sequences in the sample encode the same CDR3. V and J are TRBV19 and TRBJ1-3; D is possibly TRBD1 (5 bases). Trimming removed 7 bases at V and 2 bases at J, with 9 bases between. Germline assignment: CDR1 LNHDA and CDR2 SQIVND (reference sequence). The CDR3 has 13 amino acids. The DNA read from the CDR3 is TGTGCCAGTACCAGGGTGACTGGAAACACC. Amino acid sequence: CASTRVTGNT. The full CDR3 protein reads CASTRVTGNTIYF.

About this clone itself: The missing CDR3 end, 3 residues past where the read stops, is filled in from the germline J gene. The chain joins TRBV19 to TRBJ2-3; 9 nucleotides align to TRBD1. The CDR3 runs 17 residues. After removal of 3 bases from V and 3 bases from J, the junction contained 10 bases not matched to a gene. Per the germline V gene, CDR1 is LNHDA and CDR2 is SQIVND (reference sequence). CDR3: CASSIGTGGYLTDTQYF. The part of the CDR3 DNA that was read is TGTGCCAGTAGTATCGGAACAGGGGGCTATCTAACAGATACG.

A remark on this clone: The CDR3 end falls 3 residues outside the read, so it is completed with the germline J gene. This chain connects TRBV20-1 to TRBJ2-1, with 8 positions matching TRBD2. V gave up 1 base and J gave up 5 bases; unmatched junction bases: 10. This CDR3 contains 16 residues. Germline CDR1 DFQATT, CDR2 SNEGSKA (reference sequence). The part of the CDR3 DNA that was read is TGCAGTGCTAGAGCATGGGCGGGGGGTTCGAACAATGAG. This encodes CSARAWAGGSNNE. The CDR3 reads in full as CSARAWAGGSNNEQFF.

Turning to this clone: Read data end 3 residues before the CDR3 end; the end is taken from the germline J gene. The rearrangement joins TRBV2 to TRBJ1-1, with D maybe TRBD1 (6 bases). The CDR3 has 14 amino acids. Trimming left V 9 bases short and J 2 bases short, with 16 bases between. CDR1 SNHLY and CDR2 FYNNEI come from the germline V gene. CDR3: CASHWAGVNTEAFF. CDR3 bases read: TGTGCCAGTCACTGGGCAGGGGTCAACACTGAA.

The part of the CDR3 DNA that was read is TGCAGCGTTGAGGGGGGACAGGGAAGGGGGGGTGAA. It yields the protein CSVEGGQGRGGE. The whole CDR3 protein reads CSVEGGQGRGGEAFF. The chain combines TRBV29-1 with TRBJ1-1, with TRBD1 matching over 9 bases. The read is 3 residues too short to cover the CDR3 end, so that end is filled in from the germline J gene. The CDR3 is 15 amino acids. The V and J ends lost 3 bases and 7 bases, in that order; junction bases with no gene match: 12. The germline V gene has CDR1 SQVTM and CDR2 ANQGSEA.

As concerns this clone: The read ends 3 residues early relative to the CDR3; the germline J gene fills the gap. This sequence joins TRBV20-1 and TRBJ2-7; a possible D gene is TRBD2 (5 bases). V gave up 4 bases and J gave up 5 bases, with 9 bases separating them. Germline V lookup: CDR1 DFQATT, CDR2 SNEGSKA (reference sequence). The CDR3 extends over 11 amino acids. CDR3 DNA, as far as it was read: TGCAGTGCTAAAGAGAGGGACGAG. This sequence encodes CSAKERDE. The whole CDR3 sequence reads CSAKERDEQYF.

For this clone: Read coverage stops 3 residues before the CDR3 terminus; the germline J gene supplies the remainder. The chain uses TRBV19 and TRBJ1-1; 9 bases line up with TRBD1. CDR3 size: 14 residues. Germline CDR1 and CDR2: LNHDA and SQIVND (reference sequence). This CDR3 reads CASQKPGQGSRAFF. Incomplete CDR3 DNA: TGTGCCAGTCAAAAACCGGGACAGGGTAGTAGG.

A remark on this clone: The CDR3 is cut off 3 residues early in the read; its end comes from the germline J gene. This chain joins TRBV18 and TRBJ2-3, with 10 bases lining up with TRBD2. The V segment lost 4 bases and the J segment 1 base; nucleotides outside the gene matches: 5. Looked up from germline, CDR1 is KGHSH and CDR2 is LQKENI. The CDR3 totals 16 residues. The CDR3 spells CASSQGLAVGTDTQYF. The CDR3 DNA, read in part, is TGTGCCAGCTCACAAGGACTAGCGGTGGGCACAGATACG.

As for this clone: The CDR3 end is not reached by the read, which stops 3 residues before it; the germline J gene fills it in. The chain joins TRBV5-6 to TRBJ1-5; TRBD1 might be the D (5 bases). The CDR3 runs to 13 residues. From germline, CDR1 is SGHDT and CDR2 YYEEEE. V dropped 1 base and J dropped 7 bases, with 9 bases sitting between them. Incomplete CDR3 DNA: TGTGCCAGCAGCTTGCGGGGGGAACAGCCC. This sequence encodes CASSLRGEQP. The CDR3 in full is CASSLRGEQPQHF.

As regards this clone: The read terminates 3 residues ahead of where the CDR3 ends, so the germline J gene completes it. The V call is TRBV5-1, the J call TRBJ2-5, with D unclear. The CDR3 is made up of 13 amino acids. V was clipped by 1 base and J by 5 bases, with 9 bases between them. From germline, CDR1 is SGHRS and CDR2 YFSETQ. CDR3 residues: CASSLLSRETQYF. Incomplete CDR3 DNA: TGCGCCAGCAGCTTGCTCTCGAGGGAGACC.

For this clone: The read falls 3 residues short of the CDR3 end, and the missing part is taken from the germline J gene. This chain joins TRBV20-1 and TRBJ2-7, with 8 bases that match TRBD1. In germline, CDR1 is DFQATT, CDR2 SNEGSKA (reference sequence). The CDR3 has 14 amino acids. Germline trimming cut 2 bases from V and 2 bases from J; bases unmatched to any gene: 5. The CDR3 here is CSARPPGQAYEQYF. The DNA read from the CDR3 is TGCAGTGCTAGACCTCCGGGACAGGCCTACGAG.